Listed here are 30 T cell receptor beta chains from one sample, sequenced in a study of T cells after yellow fever vaccination. MiXCR, run by TCRdb on the 5' RACE reads, gives a single entry per CDR3 protein. The data contain about 69,000 distinct CDR3 sequences, about 6% of them singletons. This material consisted of CD4+ T cells sorted from PBMCs, taken around 14 days after the first yellow fever vaccination. These receptors came from a young man who received the YFV17D yellow fever vaccine.

This clonotype has a count of ten or more. The chain couples TRBV28 to TRBJ2-7; unclear D gene. Germline loops: CDR1 MDHEN, CDR2 SYDVKM. CDR3 length equals 12 residues. V lost 2 bases and J lost 3, with 5 bases in between. CDR3: CASSLNGYEQYV. CDR3 DNA sequence: TGTGCCAGCAGTTTAAACGGCTACGAGCAGTACGTC.

This clonotype was found many times. The V and J genes are TRBV5-1 and TRBJ2-5; TRBD2 matches 9 bases. V shed 1 base, J shed 5 bases, and the junction held 3 bases outside the gene matches. Per germline, CDR1 SGHRS and CDR2 YFSETQ. This CDR3 has 14 amino acids. The CDR3 region has the DNA TGCGCCAGCAGCTTGACTAGCGGGTCCGAGACCCAGTACTTC. It encodes CASSLTSGSETQYF.

This clonotype was counted at least ten times. The chain carries TRBV4-2 and TRBJ2-7; 8 nucleotides match TRBD1. In germline, CDR1 is LGHNA, CDR2 YNFKEQ. V trimming: 0 bases; J trimming: 0 bases; junction bases outside the gene matches: 1. This CDR3 region has 15 residues. This CDR3 reads CASSQDGTGSYEQYF. The CDR3 DNA reads as TGTGCCAGCAGCCAAGATGGGACAGGCTCCTACGAGCAGTACTTC.

In this sample, this clonotype turned up many times. The chain couples TRBV29-1 to TRBJ2-4; TRBD1 matches 10 bases. CDR1 and CDR2 from the germline V gene are SQVTM and ANQGSEA. The CDR3 consists of 14 residues. J was trimmed by 6 bases and V by 3 bases; bases with no gene match: 5. The CDR3: CSVDMGQGRNIQYF. The CDR3 bases are TGCAGCGTTGATATGGGACAGGGGAGAAACATTCAGTACTTC.

This clonotype was picked up many times. CDR3 bases: TGTGCCAGCAGCCGTGGGGAATTTAGCGGCCTCACAGATACGCAGTATTTT. Translating it yields CASSRGEFSGLTDTQYF. The J gene is TRBJ2-3, the V gene TRBV4-2, with a tentative D call TRBD2 (6 bases). Deletions cut 4 bases from V and 2 bases from J, with 19 bases between. The CDR3 contains 17 residues. Germline CDR1 LGHNA, CDR2 YNFKEQ.

This clonotype was found once. It may be a read error: a sequence one base away is much more abundant. The genes are TRBV7-9 and TRBJ1-5, with a tentative D call TRBD1 (6 bases). The CDR3 has 15 amino acids. Trimming pared 5 bases from V and 7 bases from J, leaving 18 bases between. Germline values: CDR1 SEHNR, CDR2 FQNEAQ (reference sequence). Here the CDR3 DNA reads TGTGCCAGCAGCCGGTCAGGGGAGGTTCAACAGCCCCAGCATTTT. This sequence encodes CASSRSGEVQQPQHF.

This clonotype was observed many times. The rearrangement joins TRBV12-3 or TRBV12-4 to TRBJ2-2; the D gene is possibly TRBD1 (5 bases). CDR3 length equals 14 residues. V was pared by 4 bases and J by 0 bases, with 6 bases between. The CDR3 sequence: CASSSQANTGELFF. Here the CDR3 DNA reads TGTGCCAGCAGTTCACAGGCGAACACCGGGGAGCTGTTTTTT.

This clonotype was counted ten times or more. Being one base from a much bigger clone, this may be a read error. The V call is TRBV7-2, the J call TRBJ1-5; D gene unclear. CDR1 and CDR2 from the germline V gene are SGHTA and FQGNSA. V lost 2 bases and J lost 2, with 4 bases in between. The CDR3 covers 13 residues. CDR3 DNA: TGTGCCAGCAGCTTATACGGCAATCAGCCCCAGCATTTT. Amino acid sequence: CASSLYGNQPQHF.

Ten or more counts support this clonotype. This rearrangement joins TRBV5-1 to TRBJ2-1; tentative D call: TRBD2 (5 bases). This CDR3 comprises 17 residues. The germline CDR1 and CDR2 sequences are SGHRS and YFSETQ. Trimming left V 0 bases short and J 4 bases short, with 17 bases between. CDR3 coding DNA: TGCGCCAGCAGCTTGGATCCCGGCGGACTCCGATACAATGAGCAGTTCTTC. It encodes CASSLDPGGLRYNEQFF.

This sequence joins TRBV12-3 or TRBV12-4 and TRBJ1-3; D uncertain. This CDR3 is built from 12 residues. V lost 2 bases and J lost 7, with 6 bases in between. The CDR3 protein is CASSLNGNTIYF. CDR3 nucleotide sequence: TGTGCCAGCAGTTTAAACGGGAACACCATATATTTT.

This clonotype was seen ten or more times. The V and J genes are TRBV18 and TRBJ1-6; 9 bases align to TRBD1. CDR3 size: 15 residues. V was pared by 2 bases and J by 10 bases, with 6 bases of the junction left unmatched. Germline V gives CDR1 KGHSH, CDR2 LQKENI. The CDR3 bases are TGTGCCAGCTCACCAACAGGGGGCAGAGAGTCACCCCTCCACTTT. Amino acid sequence: CASSPTGGRESPLHF.

A few counts support this clonotype. The rearrangement uses TRBV28 and TRBJ1-6; 8 bases fit TRBD1. CDR1 and CDR2 from the germline V gene are MDHEN and SYDVKM. V was clipped by 8 bases and J by 7 bases; unmatched bases: 7. The CDR3 sequence is 14 residues long. The CDR3 coding sequence is TGTGCCAGCGACTACCGGGACAGGAATTCACCCCTCCACTTT. Protein product: CASDYRDRNSPLHF.

There are many counts of this clonotype. This chain joins TRBV7-2 and TRBJ1-3, with 10 bases lining up with TRBD1. V shed 5 bases, J shed 0 bases, and the junction held 7 bases outside the gene matches. The germline gives CDR1 SGHTA, CDR2 FQGNSA. The CDR3 contains 17 residues. The CDR3 sequence: CASSAGTGAFSGNTIYF. The CDR3 region has the DNA TGTGCCAGCAGCGCCGGGACAGGGGCCTTCTCTGGAAACACCATATATTTT.

This clonotype was seen at least ten times. The rearrangement joins TRBV20-1 to TRBJ2-7, with D maybe TRBD1 (6 bases). Germline V CDR1 and CDR2: DFQATT, SNEGSKA (reference sequence). V was trimmed by 1 base and J by 5 bases, leaving 9 bases between them. CDR3 length equals 12 residues. The DNA for the CDR3 is TGCAGTGCTAGAGGGACAGTTGACGAGCAGTACTTC. Its protein product is CSARGTVDEQYF.

This clonotype was detected ten times or more. CDR3 sequence reads: CASSSEGQGGYEQYF. In nucleotides, the CDR3 is TGTGCCAGCAGTTCAGAGGGACAGGGGGGCTACGAGCAGTACTTC. V and J are TRBV6-2 or TRBV6-3 and TRBJ2-7; TRBD1 agrees at 11 bases. J lost 3 bases, V lost 4 bases, and 5 bases had no gene match. This CDR3 is 15 amino acids long. CDR1 and CDR2 from the germline V gene are MNHEY and SVGEGT.

At least ten counts were recorded for this clonotype. The chain employs TRBV10-3 and TRBJ1-2; 8 nucleotides agree with TRBD1. The V gene's germline CDR1 is ENHRY and CDR2 SYGVKD. CDR3 size: 16 residues. J gave up 7 bases and V 2 bases, and 12 bases lay outside the gene matches. CDR3 sequence (DNA): TGTGCCATCAGTGAGCCCCCCGGGACAGGCTATGTTGGCTACACCTTC. It yields the protein CAISEPPGTGYVGYTF.

This clonotype was counted many times. The gene calls are TRBV5-1 and TRBJ2-1; 7 bases align to TRBD2. V was pared by 0 bases and J by 6 bases, with 3 bases of the junction left unmatched. The CDR3 contains 14 residues. Germline V gives CDR1 SGHRS, CDR2 YFSETQ. The CDR3 bases are TGCGCCAGCAGCTTGGTGATAGCGGGCAATGAGCAGTTCTTC. Translation gives CASSLVIAGNEQFF.

This clonotype was observed many times. The chain is built from TRBV20-1 and TRBJ2-7; 9 bases line up with TRBD2. V was clipped by 6 bases and J by 2 bases; unmatched bases: 8. The germline V gene encodes CDR1 DFQATT and CDR2 SNEGSKA (reference sequence). This CDR3 contains 14 residues. The CDR3: CSADTGLAAYEQYF. The CDR3 DNA sequence: TGCAGTGCGGATACGGGACTAGCTGCCTACGAGCAGTACTTC.

This clonotype appeared many times. This chain's CDR3 is CASSLLSLGNSPLHF. CDR3 sequence (DNA): TGTGCCAGCAGCCTCCTTTCCCTGGGAAATTCACCCCTCCACTTT. The rearrangement links TRBV7-9 to TRBJ1-6; D remains unclear. The germline gives CDR1 SEHNR, CDR2 FQNEAQ (reference sequence). The CDR3 covers 15 residues. Between the trimmed V and J ends, which lost 5 bases and 7 bases, there was a span of 15 bases.

This clonotype was found a few times. The J gene is TRBJ1-1, the V gene TRBV19; 11 bases fit TRBD1. Trimming at V came to 6 bases and at J to 1 base, leaving 7 bases not matched to a gene. Germline CDR1 and CDR2: LNHDA and SQIVND (reference sequence). The length of the CDR3 is 16 residues. The chain's CDR3 is CASRGGTGGPNTEAFF. The CDR3 DNA reads TGTGCCAGTAGAGGGGGGACAGGGGGGCCGAACACTGAAGCTTTCTTT.

This clonotype was observed at least ten times. The V and J genes are TRBV18 and TRBJ2-5, with D hard to call. The CDR3 has 12 residues. Trimming cost V 1 base and J 2 bases, with 2 bases left between them. Per germline, CDR1 KGHSH and CDR2 LQKENI. The CDR3 nucleotides are TGTGCCAGCTCACCACAACAAGAGACCCAGTACTTC. Amino acid sequence: CASSPQQETQYF.

This clonotype was seen many times. V is TRBV5-1 and J is TRBJ2-2; D is undetermined. Germline CDR1 is SGHRS and CDR2 is YFSETQ. The V and J ends lost 4 bases and 0 bases respectively, with 13 bases between them. This CDR3 is 16 amino acids long. CDR3 loop: CASSPRQASNTGELFF. The CDR3 bases are TGCGCCAGCAGCCCGAGACAAGCCTCGAACACCGGGGAGCTGTTTTTT.

This clonotype was counted only a few times. This CDR3 is CSAGGQQETQYF. DNA for the CDR3: TGCAGTGCTGGGGGACAGCAAGAGACCCAGTACTTC. The chain recombines TRBV20-1 with TRBJ2-5, with 7 bases identical to TRBD1. The CDR3 runs 12 residues. Trimming at V came to 5 bases and at J to 2 bases, leaving 2 bases not matched to a gene. The germline CDR1 and CDR2 sequences are DFQATT and SNEGSKA (reference sequence).

This clonotype was recorded at least ten times. The rearrangement uses TRBV7-2 and TRBJ1-2; 9 nucleotides agree with TRBD1. The ends lost 5 bases at V and 8 bases at J; junction bases unmatched: 9. The CDR3 is 14 amino acids. Germline V lookup: CDR1 SGHTA, CDR2 FQGNSA. CDR3: CASSGSGQGFGYTF. CDR3 bases: TGTGCCAGCAGCGGGTCGGGACAGGGTTTCGGCTACACCTTC. Looking up the rest from reference TRBV7-2 and TRBJ1-2 gives the full variable domain: GAGVSQSPSNKVTEKGKDVELRCDPISGHTALYWYRQSLGQGLEFLIYFQGNSAPDKSGLPSDRFSAERTGGSVSTLTIQRTQQEDSAVYLCASSGSGQGFGYTFGSGTRLTVV.

The table lists this clonotype with many counts. This sequence joins TRBV5-1 and TRBJ2-5; a possible D gene is TRBD1 (6 bases). Germline assignment: CDR1 SGHRS and CDR2 YFSETQ. CDR3 length equals 14 residues. V was pared by 0 bases and J by 9 bases, with 15 bases between. The CDR3 loop is CASSLETPQGAQYF. The CDR3 coding sequence is TGCGCCAGCAGCTTGGAGACGCCACAGGGAGCCCAGTACTTC.

The sample holds many counts of this clonotype. The genes are TRBV9 and TRBJ1-3; possibly TRBD1 for D (6 bases). V dropped 1 base and J dropped 3 bases, with 8 bases sitting between them. The CDR3 length is 14 residues. Germline lookup yields CDR1 SGDLS and CDR2 YYNGEE. The CDR3, as DNA: TGTGCCAGCAGCGTAAAGGGGGTTGGAAACACCATATATTTT. Translated, it gives CASSVKGVGNTIYF. The full variable domain, rest sourced from reference TRBV9 and TRBJ1-3, is DSGVTQTPKHLITATGQRVTLRCSPRSGDLSVYWYQQSLDQGLQFLIQYYNGEERAKGNILERFSAQQFPDLHSELNLSSLELGDSALYFCASSVKGVGNTIYFGEGSWLTVV.

This clonotype has ten or more counts. This sequence joins TRBV4-2 and TRBJ2-1, with 8 bases aligning to TRBD2. The V gene end was trimmed by 0 bases and the J gene end by 7 bases; junction bases not matched to a gene: 8. From germline, CDR1 is LGHNA and CDR2 YNFKEQ. The CDR3 runs 16 residues. CDR3 residues: CASSQDRGGILNEQFF. The DNA for the CDR3 is TGTGCCAGCAGCCAAGATCGGGGGGGGATCTTAAATGAGCAGTTCTTC.

There are many counts of this clonotype. The chain is built from TRBV7-9 and TRBJ2-5, with unresolved D. Germline V lookup: CDR1 SEHNR, CDR2 FQNEAQ (reference sequence). V lost 1 base and J 1 base, leaving 10 bases between the germline ends. The CDR3 is made up of 15 amino acids. The chain's CDR3 is CASSLDRTTQETQYF. The DNA for the CDR3 is TGTGCCAGCAGCTTAGACAGAACGACCCAAGAGACCCAGTACTTC.

This clonotype came up many times. The chain is built from TRBV14 and TRBJ2-3; D is unclear. Trimming shortened V by 0 bases and J by 1 base, and 14 bases separated the two germline ends. The CDR3 covers 17 residues. Germline V gene data show CDR1 as SGHDN and CDR2 as FVKESK. CDR3 loop: CASSQDIRLRGTDTQYF. Here the CDR3 DNA reads TGTGCCAGCAGCCAAGATATACGCTTAAGGGGCACAGATACGCAGTATTTT.

This clonotype appeared many times. V and J are TRBV7-2 and TRBJ2-7, with D unresolved. V gave up 2 bases and J gave up 3 bases, with 14 bases separating them. The CDR3 runs to 15 residues. In germline, CDR1 is SGHTA, CDR2 FQGNSA. CDR3 DNA: TGTGCCAGCAGCTTAATGGGCGACACCTTCTACGAGCAGTACGTC. Translation: CASSLMGDTFYEQYV.